This T cell receptor (beta chain) was obtained from a study of CXCR4 blockade with PD-1 therapy in pancreatic cancer. Points from the study as a whole: Tumor clonality averaged about 0.14 versus 0.054 in healthy blood, not predicting survival. Without paired alpha-beta data, shared specificity of dominant clones is unconfirmed.

Profiled with immunoSEQ multiplex PCR; TCRdb holds only in-frame clones, not every one. The sample contains about 5,900 clones, 35% of which appear only once. As regards this clone: Its antigen is unknown.

The germline V gene encodes CDR1 SGHNT and CDR2 YENEEA. This CDR3 is built from 14 residues. The germline V and J ends were trimmed by 2 bases and 1 base, with 8 bases remaining between them. V is TRBV11-3 and J is TRBJ2-5; no reliable D call. This TCR derives from a human donor with pancreatic ductal adenocarcinoma. The sequenced sample was tumor tissue. CDR3 sequence reads: CASSLFSLQETQYF. The CDR3, as DNA: TGTGCCAGCAGCTTATTCTCCCTCCAAGAGACCCAGTACTTC.